This TCR beta chain was found in a study of cytomegalovirus exposure and HLA in healthy donors. Germline assignment: CDR1 SGHRS and CDR2 YFSETQ. The CDR3 has 14 residues. The junction had 3 bases not matched to a gene; V was cut back by 6 bases and J by 4 bases. A remark on this clone: Antigen: not known.

PCR was performed using 60 Vbeta and 13 Jbeta primers. Clones were sequenced by immunoSEQ multiplex PCR, and TCRdb holds only the in-frame ones, with some missing. The profile shows around 150,000 clones, roughly three quarters of them singletons. General study findings and limits: When a later analysis was performed, an Asian-associated ancestry cluster reportedly had fewer N-insertions than the roughly 700-donor mean.

This rearrangement joins TRBV5-1 to TRBJ2-1; 11 positions match TRBD2. This clonotype was sampled from a human donor in good health. The specimen was PBMCs. CDR3 bases: TGCGCCAGCAAGACTAGCGGGATATACAATGAGCAGTTCTTC. Its translation: CASKTSGIYNEQFF.